This T cell receptor beta chain was recovered during a study of shared clonotypes between healthy human individuals. The count of this clone is one. CDR3 size: 14 residues. The V gene's germline CDR1 is SNHLY and CDR2 FYNNEI. V was cut by 2 bases and J by 5 bases, with 9 bases left in between. Produced via immunoSEQ multiplex PCR; TCRdb's table is partial and in-frame only. Of a few million clones listed, over 85% are singletons. Specimen: naive CD4+ T cells from PBMCs. Sample subset: CD45RA+ positively selected. J is TRBJ1-4 and V is TRBV2; no clear D gene. The TCR was taken from a man aged 18 to 29 in good health. Some clones in this sample may be carry-over from other donors' samples. The CDR3 protein is CASSERPRNEKLFF. As DNA, the CDR3 is TGTGCCAGCAGTGAAAGGCCGCGAAATGAAAAACTGTTTTTT.